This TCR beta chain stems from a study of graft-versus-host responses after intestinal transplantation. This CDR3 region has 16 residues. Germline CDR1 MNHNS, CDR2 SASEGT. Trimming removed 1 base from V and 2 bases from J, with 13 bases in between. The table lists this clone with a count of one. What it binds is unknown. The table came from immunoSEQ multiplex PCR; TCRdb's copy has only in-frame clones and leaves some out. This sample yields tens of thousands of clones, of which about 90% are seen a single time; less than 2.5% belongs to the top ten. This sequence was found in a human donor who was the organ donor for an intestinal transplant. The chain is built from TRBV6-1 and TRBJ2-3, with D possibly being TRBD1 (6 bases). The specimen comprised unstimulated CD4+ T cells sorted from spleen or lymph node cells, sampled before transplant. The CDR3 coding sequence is TGTGCCAGCAGTGAAGGAACAGGGTTTAACACAGATACGCAGTATTTT. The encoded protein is CASSEGTGFNTDTQYF.